These T cell receptor beta chains were read from a single sample in a study of blood T cell repertoires in COVID-19. Assay: immunoSEQ multiplex PCR; the TCRdb copy retains only in-frame clones and omits some. Here the sample spans approximately 280,000 clones, 85% to 90% being singletons. Sequences were obtained from PBMCs or T cells enriched from blood (not recorded which). These receptors originate from a woman aged 18-35 years with acute COVID-19. The CDR3 runs from the conserved cysteine through the conserved F or W. Fields, in order: CDR3 protein, CDR3 DNA, J gene, V gene, D gene, clone size. A D gene is named only where the DNA matches it firmly. Some rows have no size entry. The others give once, few or many, or a class for an expanded clone.

CDR3aa: CASSHRQGAKGYTF
CDR3nt: TGTGCCAGCAGCCATCGCCAGGGGGCAAAGGGCTACACCTTC
j_gene: TRBJ1-2
v_gene: TRBV3-1/TRBV3-2
d_gene: TRBD1
abundance: -

CDR3aa: CASSILAGEPDTQYF
CDR3nt: TGTGCCAGCTCCATATTAGCGGGAGAACCAGATACGCAGTATTTT
j_gene: TRBJ2-3
v_gene: TRBV6-5
d_gene: TRBD2
abundance: -

CDR3aa: CASRTYGSGTGELFF
CDR3nt: TGTGCCAGCAGAACTTACGGGTCGGGCACCGGGGAGCTGTTTTTT
j_gene: TRBJ2-2
v_gene: TRBV2
d_gene: -
abundance: -

CDR3aa: CASSLDLRPDRGGYEQYF
CDR3nt: TGTGCCAGCAGCTTAGATCTAAGGCCGGACAGGGGGGGGTACGAGCAGTACTTC
j_gene: TRBJ2-7
v_gene: TRBV11-2
d_gene: TRBD1
abundance: -

CDR3aa: CASMSHGYTF
CDR3nt: TGTGCCAGCATGAGCCACGGCTACACCTTC
j_gene: TRBJ1-2
v_gene: TRBV6-5
d_gene: -
abundance: -

CDR3aa: CASSREPGGGSNGELFF
CDR3nt: TGTGCCAGCAGCCGAGAGCCGGGGGGCGGGAGTAACGGGGAGCTGTTTTTT
j_gene: TRBJ2-2
v_gene: TRBV4-2
d_gene: -
abundance: once

CDR3aa: CASSDTDRLNQPQHF
CDR3nt: TGTGCCAGCTCCGACACCGATCGGCTCAATCAGCCCCAGCATTTT
j_gene: TRBJ1-5
v_gene: TRBV25-1
d_gene: -
abundance: -

CDR3aa: CAISGPRTSGESSYNEQFF
CDR3nt: TGTGCCATCAGTGGTCCCCGGACTAGCGGGGAGAGCTCCTACAATGAGCAGTTCTTC
j_gene: TRBJ2-1
v_gene: TRBV10-3
d_gene: TRBD2
abundance: -

CDR3aa: CATSDFRDSATGELFF
CDR3nt: TGTGCCACCAGTGATTTTAGGGACAGTGCCACCGGGGAGCTGTTTTTT
j_gene: TRBJ2-2
v_gene: TRBV24-1
d_gene: TRBD1
abundance: -

CDR3aa: CASSAGTGNYGYTF
CDR3nt: TGTGCCAGCAGTGCCGGGACAGGGAACTATGGCTACACCTTC
j_gene: TRBJ1-2
v_gene: TRBV28
d_gene: TRBD1
abundance: -

CDR3aa: CSASRQAQPQHF
CDR3nt: TGCAGTGCTAGTCGACAGGCTCAGCCCCAGCATTTT
j_gene: TRBJ1-5
v_gene: TRBV20-1
d_gene: -
abundance: -

CDR3aa: CASSDQGTGELFF
CDR3nt: TGTGCCAGCAGTGACCAGGGCACCGGGGAGCTGTTTTTT
j_gene: TRBJ2-2
v_gene: TRBV25-1
d_gene: -
abundance: -

CDR3aa: CASSPLGQGRGSPLHF
CDR3nt: TGTGCCAGCTCACCACTGGGACAGGGGAGAGGTTCACCCCTCCACTTT
j_gene: TRBJ1-6
v_gene: TRBV18
d_gene: TRBD1
abundance: -

CDR3aa: CASSSRAGPSYNEQFF
CDR3nt: TGTGCCAGCAGCTCTAGAGCGGGGCCGTCCTACAATGAGCAGTTCTTC
j_gene: TRBJ2-1
v_gene: TRBV7-9
d_gene: TRBD2
abundance: few

CDR3aa: CASSLDRQVANSPLHF
CDR3nt: TGTGCCAGCAGCTTAGACCGACAGGTTGCCAATTCACCCCTCCACTTT
j_gene: TRBJ1-6
v_gene: TRBV7-2
d_gene: -
abundance: once

CDR3aa: CASSYRQGSNEKLFF
CDR3nt: TGTGCCAGCAGCTATCGACAGGGGAGTAATGAAAAACTGTTTTTT
j_gene: TRBJ1-4
v_gene: TRBV5-8
d_gene: TRBD1
abundance: -

CDR3aa: CASSFAGGWETQYF
CDR3nt: TGTGCCAGCAGCTTTGCGGGAGGGTGGGAGACCCAGTACTTC
j_gene: TRBJ2-5
v_gene: TRBV5-4
d_gene: TRBD2
abundance: -

CDR3aa: CASSFSTGNNEKLFF
CDR3nt: TGTGCCAGCAGCTTTTCGACAGGGAATAATGAAAAACTGTTTTTT
j_gene: TRBJ1-4
v_gene: TRBV7-9
d_gene: TRBD1
abundance: -

CDR3aa: CASSLPRRLADSYEQYF
CDR3nt: TGTGCCAGCAGTTTACCCCGAAGACTAGCGGATTCCTACGAGCAGTACTTC
j_gene: TRBJ2-7
v_gene: TRBV28
d_gene: TRBD2
abundance: -

CDR3aa: CASRGLDYGYTF
CDR3nt: TGTGCCAGCAGGGGACTTGACTATGGCTACACCTTC
j_gene: TRBJ1-2
v_gene: TRBV28
d_gene: -
abundance: once

CDR3aa: CASSPSLADKDEQYF
CDR3nt: TGTGCCAGCAGCCCCTCACTAGCGGACAAGGACGAGCAGTACTTC
j_gene: TRBJ2-7
v_gene: TRBV3-1/TRBV3-2
d_gene: TRBD2
abundance: -

CDR3aa: CASSQLAGGYTDTQYF
CDR3nt: TGCGCCAGCAGCCAGTTAGCGGGAGGATACACAGATACGCAGTATTTT
j_gene: TRBJ2-3
v_gene: TRBV4-3
d_gene: TRBD2
abundance: -

CDR3aa: CASSQAWQGGNSPLHF
CDR3nt: TGTGCCAGCAGCCAAGCCTGGCAGGGGGGTAATTCACCCCTCCACTTT
j_gene: TRBJ1-6
v_gene: TRBV3-1/TRBV3-2
d_gene: TRBD1
abundance: -

CDR3aa: CASSQVGSYSYNEQFF
CDR3nt: TGCGCCAGCAGCCAAGTAGGGAGTTACTCCTACAATGAGCAGTTCTTC
j_gene: TRBJ2-1
v_gene: TRBV4-3
d_gene: -
abundance: -

CDR3aa: CASSKPGGQFSNQPQHF
CDR3nt: TGTGCCAGCAGCAAACCCGGGGGGCAGTTTAGCAATCAGCCCCAGCATTTT
j_gene: TRBJ1-5
v_gene: TRBV21-1
d_gene: -
abundance: -

CDR3aa: CASSQSSNRGEKLFF
CDR3nt: TGTGCCAGCAGCCAGAGCTCAAACAGGGGAGAAAAACTGTTTTTT
j_gene: TRBJ1-4
v_gene: TRBV2
d_gene: TRBD1
abundance: few

CDR3aa: CASSLTGSGDGNTIYF
CDR3nt: TGTGCCAGCTCACTTACCGGATCAGGGGATGGAAACACCATATATTTT
j_gene: TRBJ1-3
v_gene: TRBV18
d_gene: -
abundance: -